Below are 23 T cell receptor beta chains sequenced from a single sample in a study of blood T cell repertoires in COVID-19. The table came from immunoSEQ multiplex PCR; TCRdb's copy has only in-frame clones and leaves some out. The profile shows 140,000 to 150,000 clones, about nine tenths of them singletons. The sample comprised peripheral blood. Every receptor here comes from a human donor with COVID-19, enrolled during active disease. The donor label of this sample is uncertain.

The gene calls are TRBV7-2 and TRBJ2-3; weak D call: TRBD2 (5 bases). The CDR3 consists of 14 residues. V dropped 5 bases and J dropped 6 bases, with 15 bases sitting between them. Per germline, CDR1 SGHTA and CDR2 FQGNSA. The CDR3 region has the DNA TGTGCCAGCAGCAACGCTCGGGAAGGGGATACGCAGTATTTT. Its protein product is CASSNAREGDTQYF.

The rearrangement links TRBV13 to TRBJ2-1; 11 nucleotides align to TRBD2. In germline, CDR1 is PRHDT, CDR2 FYEKMQ (reference sequence). The CDR3 extends over 17 amino acids. V was pared by 5 bases and J by 3 bases, with 9 bases of the junction left unmatched. CDR3 region: CASSPNPGTSGYNEQFF. DNA of the CDR3: TGTGCCAGCAGCCCCAACCCGGGGACTAGCGGCTACAATGAGCAGTTCTTC.

The chain uses TRBV6-5 and TRBJ1-5; the D is unclear. CDR3 length: 15 amino acids. With 8 bases removed from V and 2 bases from J, the gap between germline ends came to 16 bases. CDR1 and CDR2 from the germline V gene are MNHEY and SVGAGI. CDR3 DNA sequence: TGTGCCAGCCCTCCTATATGTCTTGGCAATCAGCCCCAGCATTTT. Encoded protein: CASPPICLGNQPQHF.

The chain recombines TRBV7-9 with TRBJ1-2; D may be TRBD1 (5 bases). The CDR3 sequence is 14 residues long. V was pared by 5 bases and J by 5 bases, with 15 bases between. Germline-derived CDR1 and CDR2 are SEHNR and FQNEAQ (reference sequence). In DNA, the CDR3 is TGTGCCAGCAGCCTTCCGGGGGAGGGGTATGGCTACACCTTC. Its protein product is CASSLPGEGYGYTF.

The count of this clone is one. This chain joins TRBV28 and TRBJ2-7; perhaps TRBD2 as D (5 bases). The germline V gene encodes CDR1 MDHEN and CDR2 SYDVKM. The CDR3 has 15 residues. V was pared by 6 bases and J by 0 bases, with 15 bases between. CDR3 protein: CASSHRGLGSYEQYF. In DNA form, the CDR3 reads TGTGCCAGCAGCCATCGCGGACTCGGCTCCTACGAGCAGTACTTC.

The chain combines TRBV5-1 with TRBJ1-2; 10 bases agree with TRBD1. This CDR3 contains 14 residues. The germline V gene encodes CDR1 SGHRS and CDR2 YFSETQ. J lost 10 bases, V lost 4 bases, and 10 bases had no gene match. The CDR3 bases are TGCGCCAGCAGCCCAGCCCCGACAGGGGGCAACTACACCTTC. Translation gives CASSPAPTGGNYTF.

This chain links TRBV12-3 or TRBV12-4 with TRBJ2-4; D gene ambiguous. CDR3 length equals 13 residues. V was shortened by 5 bases and J by 7 bases, with 12 bases between the two germline ends. The chain's CDR3 is CASSTDLRNIQYF. CDR3 DNA: TGTGCCAGCAGTACCGATCTACGGAACATTCAGTACTTC.

The chain employs TRBV2 and TRBJ2-5, with 9 bases aligning to TRBD1. The CDR3 spans 14 residues. V shed 6 bases and J 4 bases; nucleotides not matched to a gene: 6. CDR1 and CDR2 (germline): SNHLY, FYNNEI. The CDR3, as DNA: TGTGCCAGCAGCGGGACAGGGCCCCCAGAGACCCAGTACTTC. Its translation is CASSGTGPPETQYF.

This clone is deemed medium-sized (0.01 to 0.1%). The V gene is TRBV27, the J gene TRBJ1-6; a possible D gene is TRBD1 (5 bases). The V and J ends lost 7 bases and 5 bases respectively, with 12 bases between them. The germline V gene has CDR1 MNHEY and CDR2 SMNVEV (reference sequence). The CDR3 runs 14 residues. The CDR3 sequence is CASNLGQDNSPLHF. The CDR3 DNA reads as TGTGCCAGCAACCTCGGACAAGATAATTCACCCCTCCACTTT.

V gene TRBV6-5 combines with J gene TRBJ1-6, with TRBD1 identical over 9 bases. This CDR3 is built from 15 residues. Germline-derived CDR1 and CDR2 are MNHEY and SVGAGI. V was clipped by 7 bases and J by 6 bases; unmatched bases: 7. CDR3 amino acids: CASIFTGGSNSPLHF. The CDR3 region has the DNA TGTGCCAGCATATTCACAGGGGGCAGTAATTCACCCCTCCACTTT.

This sequence joins TRBV9 and TRBJ1-2; D is ambiguous. Looked up from germline, CDR1 is SGDLS and CDR2 is YYNGEE. Trimming removed 2 bases from V and 5 bases from J, with 13 bases in between. The CDR3 extends over 14 amino acids. The CDR3 bases are TGTGCCAGCAGCGTGCAGGCGTCGGATTATGGCTACACCTTC. As protein: CASSVQASDYGYTF. Based on the CDR3 plus reference TRBV9 and TRBJ1-2, the full variable domain is DSGVTQTPKHLITATGQRVTLRCSPRSGDLSVYWYQQSLDQGLQFLIQYYNGEERAKGNILERFSAQQFPDLHSELNLSSLELGDSALYFCASSVQASDYGYTFGSGTRLTVV.

This rearrangement joins TRBV10-3 to TRBJ2-1, with 7 bases fitting TRBD2. The CDR3 has 14 residues. V lost 4 bases to trimming and J lost 3 bases; unmatched junction nucleotides: 3. Germline V gives CDR1 ENHRY, CDR2 SYGVKD. CDR3 residues: CAISAGGSYNEQFF. The CDR3 bases are TGTGCCATCAGTGCCGGGGGGAGCTACAATGAGCAGTTCTTC.

The rearrangement joins TRBV27 to TRBJ2-7; 10 nucleotides align to TRBD1. V was pared by 5 bases and J by 4 bases, with 5 bases of the junction left unmatched. Germline loops: CDR1 MNHEY, CDR2 SMNVEV (reference sequence). The CDR3 is 14 residues long. The CDR3 nucleotides are TGTGCCAGCAGTATCCGGGACAGGGGTTACGAGCAGTACTTC. Its translation: CASSIRDRGYEQYF.

The V call is TRBV2, the J call TRBJ2-7; TRBD1 aligns across 9 bases. From germline, CDR1 is SNHLY and CDR2 FYNNEI. The CDR3 runs to 13 residues. V trimming: 9 bases; J trimming: 2 bases; junction bases outside the gene matches: 5. CDR3 residues: CASRRDRAYEQYF. The CDR3 coding sequence is TGTGCCAGTCGTAGGGACAGGGCCTACGAGCAGTACTTC.

The gene calls are TRBV6-1 and TRBJ1-2, with 7 bases aligning to TRBD1. Germline V gene lookup returns CDR1 MNHNS and CDR2 SASEGT. CDR3 length: 13 amino acids. V dropped 1 base and J dropped 4; count of bases not matched to a gene: 0. This CDR3 reads CASSEGQGYGYTF. CDR3 in DNA: TGTGCCAGCAGTGAAGGACAGGGCTATGGCTACACCTTC.

This clone was seen a single time. CDR3 region: CASTPGVTGELFF. In DNA, the CDR3 is TGTGCCAGCACGCCAGGGGTCACCGGGGAGCTGTTTTTT. The chain recombines TRBV3-1 (or the pseudogene TRBV3-2) with TRBJ2-2; D is possibly TRBD1 (6 bases). The V gene's germline CDR1 is LGHDT and CDR2 YNNKEL (reference sequence). The CDR3 runs to 13 residues. Trimming left V 7 bases short and J 4 bases short, with 10 bases between.

The V gene is TRBV7-2, the J gene TRBJ1-2; 9 positions match TRBD1. The junction had 12 bases not matched to a gene; V was cut back by 5 bases and J by 8 bases. The CDR3 runs 15 residues. The V gene's germline CDR1 is SGHTA and CDR2 FQGNSA. The CDR3, as DNA: TGTGCCAGCAGCCGGACCGGGACAGGGCTATGGGGCTACACCTTC. Its translation: CASSRTGTGLWGYTF.

The J gene is TRBJ1-4, the V gene TRBV7-9; 7 bases align to TRBD1. The CDR3 is 15 residues long. Germline CDR1 reads SEHNR; CDR2 reads FQNEAQ (reference sequence). V lost 5 bases and J lost 6; bases outside the gene matches: 9. The CDR3 nucleotides read TGTGCCAGCAGCCCTCACAGGGGCCAGCATGAAAAACTGTTTTTT. This gives the protein CASSPHRGQHEKLFF.

The V gene is TRBV7-6, the J gene TRBJ2-2; 9 nucleotides match TRBD1. The CDR3 is made up of 17 amino acids. Germline V CDR1 and CDR2: SGHVS, FNYEAQ. Losses at the gene ends were 1 base for V and 5 bases for J; bases not matched to a gene: 8. The CDR3 DNA reads TGTGCCAGCAGCTTAGGAATGGGACAGGGTTTAACCGGGGAGCTGTTTTTT. Translating it yields CASSLGMGQGLTGELFF. The variable domain in full, completed from reference TRBV7-6 and TRBJ2-2, reads GAGVSQSPRYKVTKRGQDVALRCDPISGHVSLYWYRQALGQGPEFLTYFNYEAQQDKSGLPNDRFSAERPEGSISTLTIQRTEQRDSAMYRCASSLGMGQGLTGELFFGEGSRLTVL.

With respect to this clone: The same CDR3 can be traced to other DNA sequences in this sample. The rearrangement joins TRBV20-1 to TRBJ2-7, with D possibly matching TRBD1 (5 bases). With 6 bases removed from V and 4 bases from J, the gap between germline ends came to 10 bases. This CDR3 has 11 amino acids. Germline loops: CDR1 DFQATT, CDR2 SNEGSKA (reference sequence). The CDR3 is CSALTGYEQYF. CDR3 bases: TGCAGTGCCTTAACAGGATACGAGCAGTACTTC.

This chain joins TRBV5-1 and TRBJ1-1, with 9 bases aligning to TRBD1. V shed 0 bases and J 4 bases; nucleotides not matched to a gene: 7. CDR1 is SGHRS and CDR2 is YFSETQ in the germline V gene. The length of the CDR3 is 16 residues. The CDR3 DNA sequence: TGCGCCAGCAGCTTGGATGGACAGGGGACTGGCACTGAAGCTTTCTTT. It translates to CASSLDGQGTGTEAFF.

CDR3 sequence: CASSERAGRSGLHF. CDR3 nucleotide sequence: TGTGCCAGCAGTGAAAGGGCGGGACGATCTGGTCTCCACTTT. The J gene is TRBJ1-6, the V gene TRBV2, with a weak D call TRBD1 (5 bases). This CDR3 is 14 amino acids long. Germline assignment: CDR1 SNHLY and CDR2 FYNNEI. Trimming cost V 2 bases and J 16 bases, with 18 bases left between them.

V gene TRBV30 combines with J gene TRBJ2-5; 9 positions match TRBD1. The CDR3 is 13 amino acids. Germline V gene data show CDR1 as GTSNPN and CDR2 as SVGIG (reference sequence). Trimming removed 7 bases from V and 3 bases from J; junction bases left unmatched: 6. In nucleotides, the CDR3 is TGTGCCTCTAACCGGGACAGGGAAGAGACCCAGTACTTC. The encoded protein is CASNRDREETQYF.